This TCR beta chain stems from a study of shared clonotypes between healthy human individuals. Study-wide points: Owing to a small donor count, the genetic and exposure-history diversity represented was limited.

Points on this clone: What it recognizes is unknown.

Researchers ran the assay at a deep level. Evenly divided among several immunoSEQ plates was the genomic DNA of each subset. The authors loaded 150 to 250 ng DNA, 27,000 or so T cell genomes, into sorted-subset replicate PCRs. Repertoires were generated with immunoSEQ multiplex PCR, while TCRdb's copy carries only in-frame clones and drops some. This sample has 750,000 to 1,000,000 clones, with 80% to 95% found just once. Trimming removed 0 bases from V and 4 bases from J; junction bases left unmatched: 8. Per germline, CDR1 LGHNA and CDR2 YSLEER. The CDR3 is 16 residues long. The naive CD8 population came from CD45RO-negative cells selected for CCR7, without terminally differentiated effector memory CD45RA+ cells.

V gene TRBV4-3 combines with J gene TRBJ1-2; the match to TRBD1 covers 7 bases. The sequence derives from a man younger than 45 in good health. The sequencing sample was made of naive CD8+ T cells sorted from blood. CDR3 loop: CASSQDRTGEAYGYTF. The CDR3 DNA sequence: TGCGCCAGCAGCCAAGATAGAACAGGGGAGGCCTATGGCTACACCTTC.